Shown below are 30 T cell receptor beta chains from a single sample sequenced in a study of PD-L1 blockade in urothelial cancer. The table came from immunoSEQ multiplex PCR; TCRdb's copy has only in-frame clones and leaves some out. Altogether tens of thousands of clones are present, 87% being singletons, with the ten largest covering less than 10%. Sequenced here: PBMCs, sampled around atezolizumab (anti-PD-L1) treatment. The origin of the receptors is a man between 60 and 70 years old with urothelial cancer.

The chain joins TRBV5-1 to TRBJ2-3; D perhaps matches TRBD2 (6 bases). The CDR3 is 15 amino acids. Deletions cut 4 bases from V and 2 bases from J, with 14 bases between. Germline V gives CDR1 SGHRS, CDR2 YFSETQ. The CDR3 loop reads CASSPGTFDTDTQYF. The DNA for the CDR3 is TGCGCCAGCAGCCCGGGGACTTTCGACACAGATACGCAGTATTTT.

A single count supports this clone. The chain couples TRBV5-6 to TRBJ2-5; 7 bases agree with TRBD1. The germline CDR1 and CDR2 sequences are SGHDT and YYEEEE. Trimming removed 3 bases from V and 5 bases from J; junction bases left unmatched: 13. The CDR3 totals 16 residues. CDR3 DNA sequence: TGTGCCAGCAGCTATTACGGGACAGCTCCCGGGGAGACCCAGTACTTC. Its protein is CASSYYGTAPGETQYF.

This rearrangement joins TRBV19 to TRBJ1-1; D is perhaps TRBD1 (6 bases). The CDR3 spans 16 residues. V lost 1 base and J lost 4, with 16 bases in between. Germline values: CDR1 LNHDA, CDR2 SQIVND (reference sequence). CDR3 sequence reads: CASSIGWQGRGTEAFF. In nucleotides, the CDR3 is TGTGCCAGTAGTATAGGATGGCAGGGGAGGGGCACTGAAGCTTTCTTT.

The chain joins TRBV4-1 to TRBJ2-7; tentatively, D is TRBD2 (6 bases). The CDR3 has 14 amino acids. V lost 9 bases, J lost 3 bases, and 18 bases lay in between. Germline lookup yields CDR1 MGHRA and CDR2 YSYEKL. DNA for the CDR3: TGCGCCAGTCGTAGGGAGGCGGGGAACTACGAGCAGTACTTC. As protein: CASRREAGNYEQYF.

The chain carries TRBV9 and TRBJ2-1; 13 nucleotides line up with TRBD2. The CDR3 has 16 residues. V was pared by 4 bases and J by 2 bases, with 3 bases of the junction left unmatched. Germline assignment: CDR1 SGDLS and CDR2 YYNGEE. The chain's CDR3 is CASSPGLAGAYNEQFF. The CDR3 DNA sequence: TGTGCCAGCAGCCCCGGACTAGCGGGGGCCTACAATGAGCAGTTCTTC.

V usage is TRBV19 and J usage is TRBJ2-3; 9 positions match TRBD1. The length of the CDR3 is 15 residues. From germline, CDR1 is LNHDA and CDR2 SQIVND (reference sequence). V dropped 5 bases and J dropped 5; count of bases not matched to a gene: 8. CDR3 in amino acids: CASSFLTGGGDTQYF. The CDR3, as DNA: TGTGCCAGTAGTTTCCTGACAGGGGGAGGAGATACGCAGTATTTT.

CDR3 DNA: TGCAGCGTTGAGGTGCCCCCCCAGCGGGCCTATGGCTACACCTTC. It yields the protein CSVEVPPQRAYGYTF. This chain uses TRBV29-1 with TRBJ1-2; D call uncertain. With 3 bases removed from V and 4 bases from J, the gap between germline ends came to 18 bases. CDR1 is SQVTM and CDR2 is ANQGSEA in the germline V gene. The CDR3 has 15 residues.

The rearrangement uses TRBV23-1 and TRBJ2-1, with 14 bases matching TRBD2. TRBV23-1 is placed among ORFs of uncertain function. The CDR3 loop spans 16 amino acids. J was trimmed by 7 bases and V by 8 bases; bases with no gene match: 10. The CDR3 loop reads CASVTRGTSGGNEQFF. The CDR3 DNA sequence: TGCGCCAGCGTCACCCGCGGGACTAGCGGGGGTAATGAGCAGTTCTTC.

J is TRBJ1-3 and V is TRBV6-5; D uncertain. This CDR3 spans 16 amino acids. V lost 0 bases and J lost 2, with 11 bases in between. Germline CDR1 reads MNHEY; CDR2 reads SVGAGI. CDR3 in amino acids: CASSYSWAEPGNTIYF. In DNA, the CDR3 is TGTGCCAGCAGTTACTCCTGGGCAGAGCCTGGAAACACCATATATTTT.

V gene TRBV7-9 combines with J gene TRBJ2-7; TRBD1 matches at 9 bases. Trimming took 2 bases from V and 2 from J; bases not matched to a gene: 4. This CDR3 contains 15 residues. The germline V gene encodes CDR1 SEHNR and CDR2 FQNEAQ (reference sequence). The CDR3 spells CASSLSGQGPYEQYF. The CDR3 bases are TGTGCCAGCAGCTTATCGGGACAGGGTCCCTACGAGCAGTACTTC.

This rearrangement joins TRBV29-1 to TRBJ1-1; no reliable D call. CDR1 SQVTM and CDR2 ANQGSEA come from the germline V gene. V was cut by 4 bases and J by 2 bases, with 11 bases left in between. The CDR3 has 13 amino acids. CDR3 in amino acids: CSVVPSPNTEAFF. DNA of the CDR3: TGCAGCGTTGTCCCCAGTCCAAACACTGAAGCTTTCTTT.

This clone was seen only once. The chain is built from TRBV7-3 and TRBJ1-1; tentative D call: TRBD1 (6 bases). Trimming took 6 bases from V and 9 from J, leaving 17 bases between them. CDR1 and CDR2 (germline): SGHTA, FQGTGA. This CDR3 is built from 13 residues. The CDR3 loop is CASSQGGTEKAFF. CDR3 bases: TGTGCCAGCAGTCAAGGGGGAACGGAGAAAGCTTTCTTT.

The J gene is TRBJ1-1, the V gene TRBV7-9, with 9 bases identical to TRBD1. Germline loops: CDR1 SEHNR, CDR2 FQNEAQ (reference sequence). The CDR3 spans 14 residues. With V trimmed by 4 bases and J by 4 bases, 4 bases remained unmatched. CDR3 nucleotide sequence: TGTGCCAGCAGCTCAACAGGGGGCGGCACTGAAGCTTTCTTT. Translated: CASSSTGGGTEAFF.

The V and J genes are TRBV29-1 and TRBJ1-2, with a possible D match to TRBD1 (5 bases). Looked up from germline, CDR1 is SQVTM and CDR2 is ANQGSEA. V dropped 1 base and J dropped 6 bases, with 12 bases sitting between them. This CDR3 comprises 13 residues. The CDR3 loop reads CSVEVGEPHGYTF. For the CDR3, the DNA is TGCAGCGTTGAAGTAGGGGAACCCCATGGCTACACCTTC.

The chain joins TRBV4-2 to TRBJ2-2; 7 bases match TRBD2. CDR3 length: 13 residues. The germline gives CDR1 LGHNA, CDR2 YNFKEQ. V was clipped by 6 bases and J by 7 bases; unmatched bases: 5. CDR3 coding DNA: TGTGCCAGCAGGGGGGGGGAATACGGGGAGCTGTTTTTT. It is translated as CASRGGEYGELFF.

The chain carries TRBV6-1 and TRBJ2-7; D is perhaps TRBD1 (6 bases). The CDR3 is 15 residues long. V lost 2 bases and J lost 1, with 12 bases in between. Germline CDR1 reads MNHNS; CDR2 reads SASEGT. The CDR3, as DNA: TGTGCCAGCAGTGAATTCCAGGGGCCATCCTACGAGCAGTACTTC. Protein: CASSEFQGPSYEQYF.

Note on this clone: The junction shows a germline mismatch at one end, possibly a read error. Written as DNA, the CDR3 is TGTGCTAGCAGCTTAGCAGCAGGGGTGGGAAACACCATATATTTT. Translation gives CASSLAAGVGNTIYF. The genes are TRBV7-7 and TRBJ1-3, with D perhaps matching TRBD1 (6 bases). This CDR3 is 15 amino acids long. Germline V lookup: CDR1 SSHAT, CDR2 FNYEAQ (reference sequence).

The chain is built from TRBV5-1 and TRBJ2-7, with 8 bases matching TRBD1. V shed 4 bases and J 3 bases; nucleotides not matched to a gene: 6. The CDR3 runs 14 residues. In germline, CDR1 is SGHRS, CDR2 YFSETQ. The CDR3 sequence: CASSRSGTGYEQYF. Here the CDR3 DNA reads TGCGCCAGCAGCAGATCCGGGACAGGCTACGAGCAGTACTTC.

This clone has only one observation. The CDR3 loop reads CAWRGRDYGYTF. The CDR3 DNA reads TGTGCCTGGAGAGGCAGGGACTATGGCTACACCTTC. The rearrangement links TRBV30 to TRBJ1-2; a weak D match, TRBD1 (5 bases). Trimming took off 3 bases at V and 3 bases at J, with 8 bases between the two ends. Germline CDR1 and CDR2: GTSNPN and SVGIG (reference sequence). The CDR3 runs to 12 residues. Full variable domain (remainder filled in from reference TRBV30 and TRBJ1-2): SQTIHQWPATLVQPVGSPLSLECTVEGTSNPNLYWYRQAAGRGLQLLFYSVGIGQISSEVPQNLSASRPQDRQFILSSKKLLLSDSGFYLCAWRGRDYGYTFGSGTRLTVV.

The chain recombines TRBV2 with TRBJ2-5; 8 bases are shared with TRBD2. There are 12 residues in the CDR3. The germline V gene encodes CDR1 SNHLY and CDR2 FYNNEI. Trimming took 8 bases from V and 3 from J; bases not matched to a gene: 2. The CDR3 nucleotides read TGTGCCAGCCGGCGGGGGGAAGAGACCCAGTACTTC. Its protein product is CASRRGEETQYF.

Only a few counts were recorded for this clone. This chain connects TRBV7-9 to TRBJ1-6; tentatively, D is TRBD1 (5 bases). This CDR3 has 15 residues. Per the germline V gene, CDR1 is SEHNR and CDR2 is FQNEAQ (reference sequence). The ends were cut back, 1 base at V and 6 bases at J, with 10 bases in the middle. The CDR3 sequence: CASSLVAGSNSPLHF. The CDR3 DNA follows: TGTGCCAGCAGCTTAGTGGCAGGGTCTAATTCACCCCTCCACTTT.

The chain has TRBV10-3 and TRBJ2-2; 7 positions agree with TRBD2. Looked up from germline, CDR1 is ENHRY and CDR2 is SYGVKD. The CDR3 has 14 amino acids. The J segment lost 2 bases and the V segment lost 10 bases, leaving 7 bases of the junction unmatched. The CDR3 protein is CATKSGVNTGELFF. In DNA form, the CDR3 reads TGTGCCACCAAAAGCGGGGTTAACACCGGGGAGCTGTTTTTT.

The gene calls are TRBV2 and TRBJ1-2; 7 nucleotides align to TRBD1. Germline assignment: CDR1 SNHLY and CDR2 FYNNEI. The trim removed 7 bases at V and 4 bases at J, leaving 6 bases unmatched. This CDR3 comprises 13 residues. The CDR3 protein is CASIVGQVYGYTF. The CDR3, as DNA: TGTGCCAGCATAGTTGGACAGGTCTATGGCTACACCTTC.

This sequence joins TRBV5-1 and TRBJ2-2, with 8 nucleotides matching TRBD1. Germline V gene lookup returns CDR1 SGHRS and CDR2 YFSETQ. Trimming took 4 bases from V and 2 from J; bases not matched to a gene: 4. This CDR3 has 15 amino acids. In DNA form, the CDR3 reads TGCGCCAGCAGCCTTGGGACAGGCAACACCGGGGAGCTGTTTTTT. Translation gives CASSLGTGNTGELFF.

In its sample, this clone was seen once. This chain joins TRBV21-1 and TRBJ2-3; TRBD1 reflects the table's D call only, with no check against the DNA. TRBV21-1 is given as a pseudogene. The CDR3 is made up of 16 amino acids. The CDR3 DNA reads TGTGCCAGCAGCAAAGGGACAGGGGGGAGCGCAGATACGCAGTATTTT. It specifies CASSKGTGGSADTQYF.

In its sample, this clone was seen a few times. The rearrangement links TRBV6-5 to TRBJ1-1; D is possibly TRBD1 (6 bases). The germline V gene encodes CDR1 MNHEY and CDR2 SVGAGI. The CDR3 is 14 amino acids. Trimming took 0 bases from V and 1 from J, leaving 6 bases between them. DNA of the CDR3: TGTGCCAGCAGTTACTCACAGGGGAACACTGAAGCTTTCTTT. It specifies CASSYSQGNTEAFF.

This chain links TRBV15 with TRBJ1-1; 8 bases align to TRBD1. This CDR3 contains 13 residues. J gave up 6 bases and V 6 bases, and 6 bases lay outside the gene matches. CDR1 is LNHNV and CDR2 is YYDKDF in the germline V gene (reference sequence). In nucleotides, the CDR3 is TGTGCCACCAGTCCCAGGGGGCTCGCTGAAGCTTTCTTT. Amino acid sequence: CATSPRGLAEAFF.

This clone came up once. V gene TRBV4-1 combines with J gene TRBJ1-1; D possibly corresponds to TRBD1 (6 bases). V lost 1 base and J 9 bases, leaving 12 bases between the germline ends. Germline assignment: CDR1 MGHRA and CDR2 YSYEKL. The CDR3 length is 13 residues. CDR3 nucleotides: TGCGCCAGCAGCCAAGGATTCGGACAGAAAGCTTTCTTT. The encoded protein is CASSQGFGQKAFF.

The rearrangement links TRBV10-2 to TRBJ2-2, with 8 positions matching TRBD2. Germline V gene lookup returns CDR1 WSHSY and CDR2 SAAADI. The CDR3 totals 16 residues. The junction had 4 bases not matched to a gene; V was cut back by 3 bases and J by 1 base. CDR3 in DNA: TGCGCCAGCAGTGATCTGGCGGGGGGGAACACCGGGGAGCTGTTTTTT. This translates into CASSDLAGGNTGELFF.

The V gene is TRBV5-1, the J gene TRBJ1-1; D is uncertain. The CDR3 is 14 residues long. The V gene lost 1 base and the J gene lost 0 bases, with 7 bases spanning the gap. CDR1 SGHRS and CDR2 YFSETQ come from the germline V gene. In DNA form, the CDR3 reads TGCGCCAGCAGCTTGCTCTCAGTGAACACTGAAGCTTTCTTT. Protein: CASSLLSVNTEAFF.